This T cell receptor beta chain derives from a study of cytomegalovirus exposure and HLA in healthy donors. Study background: Unique TCRs numbering roughly 85 million, obtained from HLA-typed donors, made up an early data release.

With 2 bases clipped from V and 0 bases from J, the junction kept 2 bases outside the gene matches. Germline CDR1 and CDR2: SGDLS and YYNGEE. This CDR3 has 15 residues. Regarding the study as a whole: After further analysis at a later stage, 15,000 to 20,000 TCR beta sequences were associated with HLA alleles at 0.05 false discovery rate. A list of approximately 150 TCR beta chains associated with cytomegalovirus was given. Upon later analysis, HLA-associated TCR beta chains proved more clonally expanded than other, equally common chains.

This clone was recorded once. The antigen is not known. Vbeta (60) and Jbeta (13) primers were used in the PCR. Repertoires were generated with immunoSEQ multiplex PCR, while TCRdb's copy carries only in-frame clones and drops some. The repertoire holds around 300,000 clones, with almost 85% as singletons. V and J are TRBV9 and TRBJ2-3; 8 bases are a match to TRBD2. This TCR derives from a woman aged 40 to 50 in good health and CMV-seropositive. Source material: PBMCs. CDR3 protein: CASSVSSGSTDTQYF. CDR3 nucleotides: TGTGCCAGCAGCGTCTCTAGCGGGAGCACAGATACGCAGTATTTT.